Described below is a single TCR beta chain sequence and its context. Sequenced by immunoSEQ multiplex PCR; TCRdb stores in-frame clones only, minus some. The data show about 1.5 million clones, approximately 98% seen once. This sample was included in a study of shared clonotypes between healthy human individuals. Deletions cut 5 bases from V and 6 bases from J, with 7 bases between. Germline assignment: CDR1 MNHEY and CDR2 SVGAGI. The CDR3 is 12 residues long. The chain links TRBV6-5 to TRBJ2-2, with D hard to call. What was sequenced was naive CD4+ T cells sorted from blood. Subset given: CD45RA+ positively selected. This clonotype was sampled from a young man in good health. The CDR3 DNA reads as TGTGCCAGCAGTCCTTTTTCCGGGGAGCTGTTTTTT. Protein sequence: CASSPFSGELFF.